This T cell receptor (beta chain) was documented in a study of shared clonotypes between healthy human individuals. Germline lookup yields CDR1 ENHRY and CDR2 SYGVKD. CDR3 length: 14 residues. Trimming cost V 4 bases and J 7 bases; bases outside gene matches: 7. Nashville, Tennessee was home to all donors, who were Caucasian adults. Assay: immunoSEQ multiplex PCR; the TCRdb copy retains only in-frame clones and omits some. The data hold about 1.5 million clones, with 95% to 99% observed a single time. This clonotype was sampled from a man aged 25-40 years in good health. The chain uses TRBV10-3 and TRBJ1-5; TRBD1 aligns across 7 bases. Input material: naive CD4+ T cells sorted from blood. Subset here: CD45RA+ positively selected. The CDR3 protein is CAISVSTGAQPQHF. For the CDR3, the DNA is TGTGCCATCAGTGTATCTACAGGGGCCCAGCCCCAGCATTTT.